This TCR beta chain came from a study of blood T cell repertoires in COVID-19. Living in about two dozen US areas, the participants were between roughly 18 and 90 years of age. The method was immunoSEQ multiplex PCR; TCRdb's version includes in-frame clones alone and lacks a portion of them. The profile shows some 360,000 clones, roughly 86% of them singletons. This clone came up a few times. The V segment lost 5 bases and the J segment 6 bases; nucleotides outside the gene matches: 9. Germline CDR1 is KGHDR and CDR2 is SFDVKD. CDR3 length: 16 residues. Sample: PBMCs or T cells enriched from blood (not recorded which). The chain couples TRBV24-1 to TRBJ2-1; 10 bases agree with TRBD1. The sequence derives from a woman aged 25 to 39 who had been exposed to COVID-19. The CDR3 here is CATSALGQGTPNEQFF. DNA of the CDR3: TGTGCCACCAGTGCCCTGGGACAGGGGACCCCCAATGAGCAGTTCTTC.